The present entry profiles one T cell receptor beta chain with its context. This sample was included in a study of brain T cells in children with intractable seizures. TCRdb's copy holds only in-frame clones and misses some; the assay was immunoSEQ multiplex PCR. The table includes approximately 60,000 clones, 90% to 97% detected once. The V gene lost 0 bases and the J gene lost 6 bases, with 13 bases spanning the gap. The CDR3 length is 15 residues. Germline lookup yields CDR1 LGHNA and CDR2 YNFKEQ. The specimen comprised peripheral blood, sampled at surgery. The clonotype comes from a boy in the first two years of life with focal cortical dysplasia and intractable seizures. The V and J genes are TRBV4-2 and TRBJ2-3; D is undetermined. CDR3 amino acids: CASSQDETTFDTQYF. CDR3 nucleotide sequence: TGTGCCAGCAGCCAAGATGAAACTACCTTTGATACGCAGTATTTT.